This T cell receptor beta chain was captured by sequencing in a study of T cells of healthy individuals. TCRdb reanalysed the 5' RACE reads using MiXCR and keeps one entry per CDR3 protein. The sample holds some 69,000 distinct CDR3 sequences, 15% to 20% seen once. The receptor was isolated from a human donor in good health.

In nucleotides, the CDR3 is TGTGCCAGCAGCTTAGTGGGACAGGTGAAAGAGCAGTTCTTC. Translating it yields CASSLVGQVKEQFF. This chain connects TRBV7-8 to TRBJ2-1; 8 nucleotides align to TRBD1. CDR1 is SGHVS and CDR2 is FQNEAQ in the germline V gene. Germline trimming cut 1 base from V and 10 bases from J; bases unmatched to any gene: 6. The CDR3 totals 14 residues.